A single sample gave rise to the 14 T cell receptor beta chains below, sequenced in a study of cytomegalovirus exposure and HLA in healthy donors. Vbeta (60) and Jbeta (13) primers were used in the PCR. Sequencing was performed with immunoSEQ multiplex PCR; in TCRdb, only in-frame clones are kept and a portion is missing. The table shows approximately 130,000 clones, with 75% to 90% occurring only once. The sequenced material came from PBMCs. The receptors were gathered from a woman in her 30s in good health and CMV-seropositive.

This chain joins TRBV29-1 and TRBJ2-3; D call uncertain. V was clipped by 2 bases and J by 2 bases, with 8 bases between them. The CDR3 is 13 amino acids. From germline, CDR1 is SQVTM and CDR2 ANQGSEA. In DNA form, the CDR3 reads TGCAGCGTTGAACTTAAACTCACAGATACGCAGTATTTT. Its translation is CSVELKLTDTQYF.

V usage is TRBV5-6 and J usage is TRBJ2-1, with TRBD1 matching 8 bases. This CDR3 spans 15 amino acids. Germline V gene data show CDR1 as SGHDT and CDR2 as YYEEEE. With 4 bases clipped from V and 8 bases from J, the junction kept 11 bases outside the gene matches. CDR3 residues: CASSIGQGLRDEQFF. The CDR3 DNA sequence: TGTGCCAGCAGCATCGGACAGGGCCTACGGGATGAGCAGTTCTTC.

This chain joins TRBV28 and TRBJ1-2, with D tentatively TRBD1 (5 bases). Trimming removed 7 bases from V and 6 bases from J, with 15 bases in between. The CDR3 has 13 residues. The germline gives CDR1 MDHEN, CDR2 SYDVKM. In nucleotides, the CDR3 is TGTGCCAGCACCCAGGGCGGCGGTGATGGCTACACCTTC. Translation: CASTQGGGDGYTF.

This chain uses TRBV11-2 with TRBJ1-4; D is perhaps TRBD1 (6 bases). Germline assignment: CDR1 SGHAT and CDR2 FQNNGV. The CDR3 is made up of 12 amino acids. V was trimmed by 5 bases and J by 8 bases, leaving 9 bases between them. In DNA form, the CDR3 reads TGTGCCAGCAGCCAGGGGCGGGAAAAACTGTTTTTT. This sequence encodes CASSQGREKLFF.

The CDR3 here is CAWKGQGLVTEAFF. The CDR3 DNA reads as TGTGCCTGGAAAGGACAGGGGTTGGTCACTGAAGCTTTCTTT. This chain joins TRBV30 and TRBJ1-1, with TRBD1 matching 9 bases. CDR3 size: 14 residues. Germline lookup yields CDR1 GTSNPN and CDR2 SVGIG (reference sequence). Trimming removed 4 bases from V and 4 bases from J; junction bases left unmatched: 7.

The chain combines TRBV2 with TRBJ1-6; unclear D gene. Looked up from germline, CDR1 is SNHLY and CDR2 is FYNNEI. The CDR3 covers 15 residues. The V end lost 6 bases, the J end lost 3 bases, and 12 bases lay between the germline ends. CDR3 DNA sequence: TGTGCCAGCAGCCTAGGCTCACTCTATAATTCACCCCTCCACTTT. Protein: CASSLGSLYNSPLHF.

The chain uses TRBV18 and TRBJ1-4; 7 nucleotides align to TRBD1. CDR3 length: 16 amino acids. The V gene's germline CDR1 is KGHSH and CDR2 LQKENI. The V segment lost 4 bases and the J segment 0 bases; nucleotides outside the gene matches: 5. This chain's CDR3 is CASSLLGTATNEKLFF. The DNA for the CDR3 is TGTGCCAGCTCACTCCTCGGGACAGCAACTAATGAAAAACTGTTTTTT.

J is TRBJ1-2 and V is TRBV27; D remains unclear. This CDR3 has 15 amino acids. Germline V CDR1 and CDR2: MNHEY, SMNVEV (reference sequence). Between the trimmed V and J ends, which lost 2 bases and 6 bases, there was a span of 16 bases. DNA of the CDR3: TGTGCCAGCAGTTTAAGTTGGTCCGGGGAGGATGGCTACACCTTC. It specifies CASSLSWSGEDGYTF.

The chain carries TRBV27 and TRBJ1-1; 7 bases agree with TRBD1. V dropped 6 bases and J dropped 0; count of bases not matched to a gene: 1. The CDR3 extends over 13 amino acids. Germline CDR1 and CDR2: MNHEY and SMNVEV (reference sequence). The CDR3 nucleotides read TGTGCCAGCAGGGGACAGTTGAACACTGAAGCTTTCTTT. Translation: CASRGQLNTEAFF.

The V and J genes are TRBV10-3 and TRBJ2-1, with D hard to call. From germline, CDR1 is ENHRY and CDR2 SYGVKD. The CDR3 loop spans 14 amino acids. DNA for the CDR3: TGTGCTACTGGTGGCGGTTCCTCCTACAATGAGCAGTTCTTC. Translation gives CATGGGSSYNEQFF.

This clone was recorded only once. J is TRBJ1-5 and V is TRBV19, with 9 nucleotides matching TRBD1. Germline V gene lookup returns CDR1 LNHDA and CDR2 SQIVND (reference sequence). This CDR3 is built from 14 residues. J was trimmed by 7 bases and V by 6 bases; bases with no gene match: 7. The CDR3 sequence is CASRSDRGGQPQHF. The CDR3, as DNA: TGTGCCAGTAGATCAGACAGGGGGGGCCAGCCCCAGCATTTT.

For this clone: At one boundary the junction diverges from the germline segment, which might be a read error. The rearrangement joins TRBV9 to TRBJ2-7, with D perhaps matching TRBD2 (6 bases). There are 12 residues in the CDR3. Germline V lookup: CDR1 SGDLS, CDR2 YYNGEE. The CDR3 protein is CASSVSDGRRDF. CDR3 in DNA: TGTGCCAGCAGCGTCTCTGACGGGCGGAGGGACTTC.

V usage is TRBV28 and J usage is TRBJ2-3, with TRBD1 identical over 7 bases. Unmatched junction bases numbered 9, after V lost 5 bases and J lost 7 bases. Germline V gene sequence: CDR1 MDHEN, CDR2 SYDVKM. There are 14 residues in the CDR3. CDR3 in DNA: TGTGCCAGCAGTCGGGCACAGGGGCGGAATACGCAGTATTTT. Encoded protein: CASSRAQGRNTQYF. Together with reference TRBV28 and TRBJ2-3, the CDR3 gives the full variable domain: DVKVTQSSRYLVKRTGEKVFLECVQDMDHENMFWYRQDPGLGLRLIYFSYDVKMKEKGDIPEGYSVSREKKERFSLILESASTNQTSMYLCASSRAQGRNTQYFGPGTRLTVL.

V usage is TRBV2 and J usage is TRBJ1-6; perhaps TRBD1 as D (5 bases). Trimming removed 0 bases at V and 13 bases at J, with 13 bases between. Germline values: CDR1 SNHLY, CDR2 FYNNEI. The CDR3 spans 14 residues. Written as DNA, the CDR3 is TGTGCCAGCAGTGAAGCGCTTGACAGTGCGCCCCTCCACTTT. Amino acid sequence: CASSEALDSAPLHF.